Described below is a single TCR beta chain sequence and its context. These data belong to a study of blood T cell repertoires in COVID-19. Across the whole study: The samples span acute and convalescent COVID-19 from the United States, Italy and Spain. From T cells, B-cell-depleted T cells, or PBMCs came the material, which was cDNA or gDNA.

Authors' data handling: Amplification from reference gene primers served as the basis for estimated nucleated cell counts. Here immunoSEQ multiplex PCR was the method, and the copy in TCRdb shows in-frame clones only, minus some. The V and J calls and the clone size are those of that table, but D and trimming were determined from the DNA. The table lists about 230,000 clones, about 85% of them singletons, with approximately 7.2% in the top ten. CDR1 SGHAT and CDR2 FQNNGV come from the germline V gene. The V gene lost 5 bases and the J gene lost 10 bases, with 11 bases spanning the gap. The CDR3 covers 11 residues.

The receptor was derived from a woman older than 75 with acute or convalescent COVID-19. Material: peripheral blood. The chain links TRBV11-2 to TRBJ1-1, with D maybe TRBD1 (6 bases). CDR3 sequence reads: CASSREQGAFF. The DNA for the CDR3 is TGTGCCAGCAGCCGCGAACAGGGAGCTTTCTTT.